Described below is a single T cell receptor (beta chain) sequence and its context. This receptor's antigen is unknown. This clone may be a read error of a much larger clone one base away. This specimen's time point label, per the study, means: newly diagnosed GD, antithyroid drugs for less than 3 months. For both TCR sequencing and RNA sequencing, RNA was extracted from PBMCs in TRIzol. The diagnosis of Graves' disease followed American Thyroid Association guidelines. Patients were recruited from an endocrinology department in Xi'an, China. From each patient, about 9.7 milliliters of peripheral blood was collected into an EDTA anticoagulant tube. Ficoll Paque Plus density gradient separation was used to isolate PBMCs, and no further T cell sorting was done. An Agilent 2100 Bioanalyzer and agarose gel were used to check RNA quality, and a NanoDrop 2000 was used to measure RNA concentration. This entry belongs to a study of regulatory T cells in long-lasting Graves disease listed by TCRdb under 2021. Concerning the study at large: Newly diagnosed Graves' disease patients had taken antithyroid drugs for less than 3 months. This study used TCR sequencing and RNA sequencing of peripheral blood to compare persistent Graves' disease patients against newly diagnosed Graves' disease patients. The study took place in China and was registered as a clinical trial. A total of some 35 samples underwent TCR sequencing, from roughly 13 patients with persistent Graves' disease and some 20 patients with newly diagnosed Graves' disease.

General findings and caveats noted by the study authors: Sequencing and analysis were limited to the TCR beta chain. Because the primary lesion, thyroid tissue, could not be accessed, the study looked at peripheral blood alone. The authors noted that the small sample size was a limitation that may lower accuracy. Persistent disease showed preferential use of TRBV28, TRBJ1-2 and TRBJ2-5, whereas newly diagnosed disease favored TRBV20-1 and TRBJ2-1. Persistent Graves' disease patients showed lower TCR Shannon entropy and fewer highly expanded clones than newly diagnosed patients, suggesting clonal expansion. Persistent patients shared more public clonotypes among themselves (around 3,000) than newly diagnosed patients did (approximately 970).

Libraries were constructed by multiplex PCR. The sample was run on an Illumina HiSeq 4000. CDR3 regions were amplified by Arm-PCR with iRepertoire HTBI primers to construct TCR beta libraries. Before sequencing, the PCR products went through gel purification. For the original study's pipeline: Gene usage analysis of CDR3 amino acid clonotypes used the roughly 60 TRBV and around 14 TRBJ segments found across samples. COPE and FqMerger were used to merge the filtered high-quality paired reads into contigs. BLAST was used to align contigs to IMGT TRBV, TRBD and TRBJ reference genes, and CDR3 was defined according to IMGT. Highly expanded clones were defined as clonotypes with a frequency above 0.1%. Repertoire diversity was measured by Shannon entropy, and V-J evenness by the Gini coefficient. Public clonotypes were defined as clonotypes shared by more than one individual. The public reads were run again by TCRdb, first through fastp at Q25 and then through MiXCR, and only productive beta chains were kept. Rows matching on CDR3 protein sequence are summarized as one entry with the most common DNA and genes. These V and J calls derive from TCRdb rather than the authors' analysis. The sample contains a few hundred thousand distinct CDR3 sequences, roughly 14% of them found a single time. The top ten clonotypes cover roughly 9.7% of the sample.

Measured from the cysteine to the phenylalanine, the CDR3 is 13 residues long. The CDR3 DNA has 39 bases and is translated from base 1. CDR1 MRHNA and CDR2 SNTAGT are derived from the germline V gene. V lost 4 bases and J lost 6 bases; the stretch between them is 9 bases long. This same sample was also part of a study on T cells in Graves' hyperthyroidism and ophthalmopathy. As the second study states: Stable Graves' hyperthyroidism was defined as the absence of progression to ophthalmopathy over 18 months of follow-up. Hyperthyroidism patients were aged 18 to 65 years and newly diagnosed, with disease duration of less than 2 months. Patients with uncontrolled infections, other autoimmune diseases, pregnancy or lactation were excluded. Diagnoses were established on the basis of clinical symptoms, serum thyroxine and TRAb, thyroid ultrasound, and orbital computed tomography. For the first round of RT-PCR on the TCR CDR3, the HTBI primer set was used together with the Qiagen OneStep RT-PCR kit. Most expanded thyroid clonotypes (frequency above 0.001) were also detected in blood, suggesting blood repertoires may reflect thyroid immune responses. A model built on a 13 V-J signature distinguished ophthalmopathy from stable hyperthyroidism, reaching roughly 88% sensitivity and 81% to 83% specificity in cross-validation and 80%/75% in testing. In validation, progression to ophthalmopathy was predicted by the model with about 70% sensitivity and 72.22% specificity, a median of about 6 months before onset. TCR V-J signatures able to tell the groups apart were searched for in a discovery cohort of 100 patients, of whom under 45 had Graves' ophthalmopathy and around 56 had stable Graves' hyperthyroidism. An independent validation cohort of 18 to 20 hyperthyroidism patients and approximately 16 patients who later progressed to ophthalmopathy tested prospective prediction of ophthalmopathy. The 85 to 100 discovery patients were divided at random into training and test sets in a 7:3 ratio. The study also compared thyroid tissue and blood T-cell repertoires from more than five Graves' hyperthyroidism patients. After blood sampling, hyperthyroidism patients were treated with methimazole at a starting dose of 30 mg daily, and ophthalmopathy patients were treated with high-dose intravenous methylprednisolone. The libraries were constructed in a second round of multiplex PCR and then size-selected and purified. Paired-end sequencing of the libraries was performed with 100 bp reads on an Illumina HiSeq2000. SOAPnuke was used to process the raw data, with reads discarded if the reads contained adapters or uncalled bases, had a mean Phred below 15, or lacked an exact constant-primer or identifier match. High-quality paired reads were merged using COPE v1.2.5, and each unique nucleotide sequence was defined as a clonotype. Clonotypes were aligned to IMGT TRBV, TRBD and TRBJ reference segments using MiTCR v1.1. Analysis was restricted to V-J combinations with a frequency above 0.0001, which covered about 99% of repertoires. The TCS score was defined as the ratio of F50 (clonal expansion) to E x V (chaos), calculated using BLOSUM62-based TCRdist between CDR3 peptides within each V-J. Welch's t-statistics and random forest reduced roughly 530 V-J features to roughly 13, which were used in a naive Bayes classifier (R e1071). Sample size was not statistically predetermined, and investigators were not blinded to group allocation. According to the paper, TCR Vbeta CDR3 sequencing was carried out on some 130 peripheral blood samples, which came from fewer than 50 ophthalmopathy, under 80 hyperthyroidism and around 17 progressor patients.

This clonotype was obtained from a man aged 25-45 years with Graves disease. Donor details come from another sample of the same person, matched by shared clones. The rearrangement combines TRBV6-4 with TRBJ2-2, with a weak D call of TRBD1 (6 bases match). Sequenced material: peripheral blood mononuclear cells (PBMCs), taken at new diagnosis, from a patient treated with antithyroid drugs. The DNA is TGTGCCAGCAGTGCCACAGGGTCCGGGGAGCTGTTTTTT. This encodes CASSATGSGELFF.